This T cell receptor beta chain was retrieved from a study of blood T cell repertoires in COVID-19. Unmatched junction bases numbered 3, after V lost 6 bases and J lost 3 bases. The CDR3 has 14 amino acids. Germline V gene sequence: CDR1 KGHSH, CDR2 LQKENI. Clones were read by immunoSEQ multiplex PCR, and TCRdb kept only the in-frame ones, dropping some. The repertoire includes tens of thousands of clones, 85% to 90% of them detected once, and approximately 5.6% sits in the top ten. The chain couples TRBV18 to TRBJ2-3, with 10 bases fitting TRBD2. This clonotype was sampled from a woman at least 80 years old with active COVID-19. Sequencing input: peripheral blood. CDR3 sequence: CASSPGLATDTQYF. The CDR3 DNA reads as TGTGCCAGCTCGCCGGGACTAGCGACAGATACGCAGTATTTT.